These T cell receptor beta chains were read from a single sample in a study of cytomegalovirus exposure and HLA in healthy donors. TCRdb's table, derived via immunoSEQ multiplex PCR, lists solely in-frame clones and lacks some. Among 150,000 to 200,000 clones listed, 75% to 80% were seen once. The sequencing input was PBMCs. The receptor source for this set is a woman in her 30s in good health and CMV-seropositive. Each CDR3 is given with its conserved first and last residue. The order of the fields is J gene, V gene, CDR3 length, clone size, D gene, CDR3 DNA, CDR3 protein. A D gene is named only where the DNA matches it firmly. Clone size appears in some rows only: once, few, many, or a class for an expanded clone.

J: TRBJ2-5; V: TRBV6-5; length: 13; size: -; D: -; DNA: TGTGCCAGCAGTTCCTTAGCGGAAGAGACCCAGTACTTC; CDR3: CASSSLAEETQYF
J: TRBJ1-5; V: TRBV19; length: 18; size: few; D: -; DNA: TGTGCCAGTAGTATAGATCGTCAGGGCGCGCACTTTGGACAGCCCCAGCATTTT; CDR3: CASSIDRQGAHFGQPQHF
J: TRBJ2-1; V: TRBV27; length: 14; size: -; D: -; DNA: TGTGCCAGCAGCCCCCCAGGGTCCTACAATGAGCAGTTCTTC; CDR3: CASSPPGSYNEQFF
J: TRBJ2-5; V: TRBV28; length: 14; size: -; D: -; DNA: TGTGCCAGCAGTTTGACTAATGCGGAAGAGACCCAGTACTTC; CDR3: CASSLTNAEETQYF
J: TRBJ2-3; V: TRBV4-3; length: 16; size: -; D: TRBD1; DNA: TGCGCCAGCAGCCAACTGGGACAGATGGGTGCAGATACGCAGTATTTT; CDR3: CASSQLGQMGADTQYF
J: TRBJ1-5; V: TRBV18; length: 14; size: -; D: -; DNA: TGTGCCAGCTCACCGCGCGGGGGCAATCAGCCCCAGCATTTT; CDR3: CASSPRGGNQPQHF
J: TRBJ1-1; V: TRBV7-2; length: 15; size: few; D: -; DNA: TGTGCCAGCAGCTGGAAGCACGGACTCAACACTGAAGCTTTCTTT; CDR3: CASSWKHGLNTEAFF
J: TRBJ2-1; V: TRBV11-2; length: 15; size: -; D: TRBD2; DNA: TGTGCCAGCAGCCGGTCGGGCGGGAGCTGGTATGAGCAGTTCTTC; CDR3: CASSRSGGSWYEQFF
J: TRBJ2-7; V: TRBV6-5; length: 11; size: -; D: TRBD1; DNA: TGTGCCAGCGGACAGGGGTACGAGCAGTACTTC; CDR3: CASGQGYEQYF
J: TRBJ2-7; V: TRBV5-1; length: 14; size: -; D: TRBD1; DNA: TGCGCCAGCAGCCCCCAGGGGGCCTCCTACGAGCAGTACTTC; CDR3: CASSPQGASYEQYF
J: TRBJ2-3; V: TRBV5-4; length: 17; size: -; D: -; DNA: TGTGCCAGCAGCTTGGTGAGAGCGGAAAGAGTAGCAGATACGCAGTATTTT; CDR3: CASSLVRAERVADTQYF
J: TRBJ2-2; V: TRBV29-1; length: 13; size: few; D: -; DNA: TGCAGCGGACGGACTATCTTCACCGGGGAGCTGTTTTTT; CDR3: CSGRTIFTGELFF
J: TRBJ1-2; V: TRBV5-1; length: 16; size: -; D: -; DNA: TGCGCCAGCAGGCCTATGGGGGGACCAGCTAACTATGGCTACACCTTC; CDR3: CASRPMGGPANYGYTF
J: TRBJ2-3; V: TRBV7-2; length: 16; size: few; D: -; DNA: TGTGCCAGCAGCTTAGGTTCGCCCCTAACAGTCGATACGCAGTATTTT; CDR3: CASSLGSPLTVDTQYF
J: TRBJ2-7; V: TRBV1; length: 16; size: -; D: -; DNA: TGCACCAGCAGCCAAGTAAGTGGGAGTAGCTCCTACGAGCAGTACTTC; CDR3: CTSSQVSGSSSYEQYF
J: TRBJ2-3; V: TRBV7-2; length: 16; size: -; D: TRBD2; DNA: TGTGCCAGCACCCCAGTCGGGGGGGGCCGCACAGATACGCAGTATTTT; CDR3: CASTPVGGGRTDTQYF
J: TRBJ2-2; V: TRBV4-2; length: 16; size: once; D: TRBD1; DNA: TGTGCCAGCAGCCCACGACAGGGGGTCGTTCCCGGGGAGCTGTTTTTT; CDR3: CASSPRQGVVPGELFF
J: TRBJ2-2; V: TRBV29-1; length: 11; size: -; D: -; DNA: TGCAGCGTCGTAGAGACCGGGGAGCTGTTTTTT; CDR3: CSVVETGELFF
J: TRBJ1-1; V: TRBV2; length: 14; size: -; D: -; DNA: TGTGCCAGCTCAAATGGGGGCAGATACACTGAAGCTTTCTTT; CDR3: CASSNGGRYTEAFF
J: TRBJ2-3; V: TRBV10-1; length: 18; size: -; D: TRBD1; DNA: TGCGCCAGCAGTGAGAGGGGGCGATTGGGCCTACGCACAGATACGCAGTATTTT; CDR3: CASSERGRLGLRTDTQYF
J: TRBJ1-1; V: TRBV2; length: 15; size: -; D: TRBD1; DNA: TGTGCCAGCAGTGTAAAGGGAACAGGGGGCACTGAAGCTTTCTTT; CDR3: CASSVKGTGGTEAFF
J: TRBJ1-6; V: TRBV11-1; length: 16; size: -; D: -; DNA: TGTGCCAGCAGCTTCTCCGGGAGCTCCTATAATTCACCCCTCCACTTT; CDR3: CASSFSGSSYNSPLHF
J: TRBJ1-2; V: TRBV6-5; length: 14; size: few; D: -; DNA: TGTGCCAGCAGTTACCAACCGGTCCTATATGGCTACACCTTC; CDR3: CASSYQPVLYGYTF
J: TRBJ2-3; V: TRBV27; length: 16; size: -; D: TRBD2; DNA: TGTGCCAGCAGTACCTTAGCGGGAGGGTTTACAGATACGCAGTATTTT; CDR3: CASSTLAGGFTDTQYF
J: TRBJ1-5; V: TRBV28; length: 14; size: -; D: TRBD1; DNA: TGTGCCAGCATCTGGGGACAGCCTAATCAGCCCCAGCATTTT; CDR3: CASIWGQPNQPQHF
J: TRBJ2-7; V: TRBV10-1; length: 13; size: once; D: -; DNA: TGCGCCAGCAGTGAAAGGGGTCGGGACGAGCAGTACTTC; CDR3: CASSERGRDEQYF
J: TRBJ2-1; V: TRBV5-1; length: 15; size: -; D: TRBD1; DNA: TGCGCCAGCAGACCCCCCGGACAGGGTGTTGGTGAGCAGTTCTTC; CDR3: CASRPPGQGVGEQFF
J: TRBJ2-1; V: TRBV9; length: 16; size: -; D: TRBD2; DNA: TGTGCCAGCAGCCCTCCGGGACTAGCGGGAACTAATGAGCAGTTCTTC; CDR3: CASSPPGLAGTNEQFF
J: TRBJ2-2; V: TRBV6-4; length: 16; size: -; D: -; DNA: TGTGCCAGCAGGCGGATGGTAGGGGAGAACACCGGGGAGCTGTTTTTT; CDR3: CASRRMVGENTGELFF